The rows below give T cell receptor beta chains drawn from one sample of a study of T cell responses to AZD1222 COVID-19 vaccine. This table comes from immunoSEQ multiplex PCR, and its TCRdb copy is limited to in-frame clones, with some not included. The data show about 120,000 clones, about 83% seen once. Sequencing was performed on peripheral blood, taken on day 0 of AZD1222 vaccination. The receptors derive from an adult in good health. Both conserved end residues are part of each CDR3. The order of the fields is CDR3 length, J gene, V gene, clone size, D gene, CDR3 DNA, CDR3 protein. D genes are given only for firm matches. Size tells how often a clone was seen (once, few, many) or the class of an expanded clone, and some rows leave it out.

len: 11
j_gene: TRBJ1-1
v_gene: TRBV28
abundance: -
d_gene: -
CDR3nt: TGTGCAGGCGGATCGAACACTGAAGCTTTCTTT
CDR3aa: CAGGSNTEAFF

len: 15
j_gene: TRBJ1-4
v_gene: TRBV15
abundance: few
d_gene: TRBD1
CDR3nt: TGTGCCACCAGCAGAGATGAGGGGGCATATGAAAAACTGTTTTTT
CDR3aa: CATSRDEGAYEKLFF

len: 13
j_gene: TRBJ1-1
v_gene: TRBV7-2
abundance: -
d_gene: -
CDR3nt: TGTGCCAGCAGCGGGACACCCAACACTGAAGCTTTCTTT
CDR3aa: CASSGTPNTEAFF

len: 14
j_gene: TRBJ1-4
v_gene: TRBV7-9
abundance: -
d_gene: -
CDR3nt: TGTGCCAGCAGCTTAGCCAATGGGATTCAAAAACTGTTTTTT
CDR3aa: CASSLANGIQKLFF

len: 12
j_gene: TRBJ2-7
v_gene: TRBV29-1
abundance: -
d_gene: -
CDR3nt: TGCAGCGTTCAAGTGGGGCCGGATGATAAGTACTTC
CDR3aa: CSVQVGPDDKYF

len: 16
j_gene: TRBJ2-3
v_gene: TRBV5-1
abundance: -
d_gene: TRBD2
CDR3nt: TGCGCCAGCAGCCTAAGCGGGAGAGGAGTCACAGATACGCAGTATTTT
CDR3aa: CASSLSGRGVTDTQYF

len: 14
j_gene: TRBJ2-5
v_gene: TRBV27
abundance: -
d_gene: -
CDR3nt: TGTGCCAGCAGTAGCCCCGGACCCACAGAGACCCAGTACTTC
CDR3aa: CASSSPGPTETQYF

len: 15
j_gene: TRBJ1-2
v_gene: TRBV6-2/TRBV6-3
abundance: -
d_gene: -
CDR3nt: TGTGCCAGCAGTTACGGGGGACAAGTCAACTATGGCTACACCTTC
CDR3aa: CASSYGGQVNYGYTF

len: 12
j_gene: TRBJ1-2
v_gene: TRBV30
abundance: -
d_gene: -
CDR3nt: TGTGCCTCCCGACGGGGGAACTATGGCTACACCTTC
CDR3aa: CASRRGNYGYTF

len: 14
j_gene: TRBJ1-5
v_gene: TRBV3-1/TRBV3-2
abundance: -
d_gene: -
CDR3nt: TGTGCCAGCAGCCAAGATACAGGGAGGCAGCCCCAGCATTTT
CDR3aa: CASSQDTGRQPQHF

len: 12
j_gene: TRBJ2-5
v_gene: TRBV6-2/TRBV6-3
abundance: -
d_gene: -
CDR3nt: TGTGCCAGCAGTTACGTCGGGGAGACCCAGTACTTC
CDR3aa: CASSYVGETQYF

len: 18
j_gene: TRBJ2-2
v_gene: TRBV7-3
abundance: -
d_gene: TRBD2
CDR3nt: TGTGCCAGCAGCACCCGAAGTAGCGGGAAAACGGGCACCGGGGAGCTGTTTTTT
CDR3aa: CASSTRSSGKTGTGELFF

len: 15
j_gene: TRBJ1-6
v_gene: TRBV29-1
abundance: -
d_gene: TRBD1
CDR3nt: TGCAGCGTAAAAACAGGGGGCGGCGATAATTCACCCCTCCACTTT
CDR3aa: CSVKTGGGDNSPLHF

len: 15
j_gene: TRBJ2-3
v_gene: TRBV5-4
abundance: -
d_gene: TRBD2
CDR3nt: TGTGCCAGCAGCGGGACTAGCGGGAGAACAGATACGCAGTATTTT
CDR3aa: CASSGTSGRTDTQYF

len: 13
j_gene: TRBJ1-6
v_gene: TRBV2
abundance: -
d_gene: -
CDR3nt: TGTGCCAGCACCCAAGCGGGTAATTCACCCCTCCACTTT
CDR3aa: CASTQAGNSPLHF

len: 18
j_gene: TRBJ2-5
v_gene: TRBV25-1
abundance: -
d_gene: TRBD2
CDR3nt: TGTGCCAGCAGTGAAGGAACAAGGGCTAGCGGGATTGAAGAGACCCAGTACTTC
CDR3aa: CASSEGTRASGIEETQYF

len: 13
j_gene: TRBJ2-3
v_gene: TRBV9
abundance: -
d_gene: -
CDR3nt: TGTGCCAGCAGCGTGGGACCCGCAGATACGCAGTATTTT
CDR3aa: CASSVGPADTQYF

len: 11
j_gene: TRBJ2-7
v_gene: TRBV28
abundance: -
d_gene: -
CDR3nt: TGTGCCAGCAGTTCGGCCAACGAGCAGTACTTC
CDR3aa: CASSSANEQYF

len: 16
j_gene: TRBJ2-7
v_gene: TRBV9
abundance: -
d_gene: -
CDR3nt: TGTGCCAGCAGCCCAATAGGAGTCCAGGATTCCTACGAGCAGTACTTC
CDR3aa: CASSPIGVQDSYEQYF

len: 13
j_gene: TRBJ2-5
v_gene: TRBV3-1/TRBV3-2
abundance: -
d_gene: -
CDR3nt: TGTGCCAGCATCCCGGGCCCCGGGGAGACCCAGTACTTC
CDR3aa: CASIPGPGETQYF

len: 12
j_gene: TRBJ1-2
v_gene: TRBV2
abundance: -
d_gene: -
CDR3nt: TGTGCCAGCACCCTGGAACACTATGGCTACACCTTC
CDR3aa: CASTLEHYGYTF

len: 16
j_gene: TRBJ1-4
v_gene: TRBV7-9
abundance: -
d_gene: TRBD1
CDR3nt: TGTGCCAGCAGCTCCTACTCAGGGGGCAGTCATGAAAAACTGTTTTTT
CDR3aa: CASSSYSGGSHEKLFF

len: 15
j_gene: TRBJ2-1
v_gene: TRBV5-1
abundance: -
d_gene: -
CDR3nt: TGCGCCAGCAGCTTGGGGACAAATTCCTACAATGAGCAGTTCTTC
CDR3aa: CASSLGTNSYNEQFF

len: 13
j_gene: TRBJ2-7
v_gene: TRBV5-4
abundance: -
d_gene: -
CDR3nt: TGTGCCAGCAGGCCAGGGCTTGGCTACGAGCAGTACTTC
CDR3aa: CASRPGLGYEQYF

len: 14
j_gene: TRBJ2-1
v_gene: TRBV21-1
abundance: -
d_gene: -
CDR3nt: TGTGCCAGCACCCCGGGACAGCACGGCGATGAGCAGTTCTTC
CDR3aa: CASTPGQHGDEQFF

len: 14
j_gene: TRBJ2-7
v_gene: TRBV9
abundance: -
d_gene: TRBD2
CDR3nt: TGTGCCAGCAGCTCGGGACTAGCGGTCTACGAGCAGTACTTC
CDR3aa: CASSSGLAVYEQYF

len: 15
j_gene: TRBJ1-6
v_gene: TRBV7-8
abundance: -
d_gene: -
CDR3nt: TGTGCCAGCAGCTTAGAGGAGGCCTTTAATTCACCCCTCCACTTT
CDR3aa: CASSLEEAFNSPLHF

len: 16
j_gene: TRBJ2-2
v_gene: TRBV3-1/TRBV3-2
abundance: -
d_gene: -
CDR3nt: TGTGCCAGCAGCCAAGGGCTAACTAGCTTTTCCGGGGAGCTGTTTTTT
CDR3aa: CASSQGLTSFSGELFF

len: 14
j_gene: TRBJ1-1
v_gene: TRBV19
abundance: -
d_gene: -
CDR3nt: TGTGCCAGTAGTATAGATAGGGGGGTTACTGAAGCTTTCTTT
CDR3aa: CASSIDRGVTEAFF

len: 16
j_gene: TRBJ2-7
v_gene: TRBV7-2
abundance: -
d_gene: TRBD2
CDR3nt: TGTGCCAGCAGCCCCAGCGCGGGGACTAGTACCTACGAGCAGTACTTC
CDR3aa: CASSPSAGTSTYEQYF

len: 18
j_gene: TRBJ2-5
v_gene: TRBV10-3
abundance: -
d_gene: TRBD2
CDR3nt: TGTGCCATCAGCAATTGGGGTAGCGGGAGGGCCGAGGGAGAGACCCAGTACTTC
CDR3aa: CAISNWGSGRAEGETQYF

len: 15
j_gene: TRBJ2-5
v_gene: TRBV7-7
abundance: -
d_gene: TRBD2
CDR3nt: TGTGCTAGCAGCAAACTAGCGGGAGGGCAAGAGACCCAGTACTTC
CDR3aa: CASSKLAGGQETQYF

len: 16
j_gene: TRBJ2-1
v_gene: TRBV7-6
abundance: -
d_gene: TRBD2
CDR3nt: TGTGCCAGCAGCTTTACTAGCGGGAGGGCGTACAATGAGCAGTTCTTC
CDR3aa: CASSFTSGRAYNEQFF

len: 12
j_gene: TRBJ2-3
v_gene: TRBV28
abundance: -
d_gene: -
CDR3nt: TGTGCCAGCGCCTTACGCACAGATACGCAGTATTTT
CDR3aa: CASALRTDTQYF

len: 15
j_gene: TRBJ2-2
v_gene: TRBV18
abundance: -
d_gene: -
CDR3nt: TGTGCCAGCTCACCATTTGCCGGGTACACCGGGGAGCTGTTTTTT
CDR3aa: CASSPFAGYTGELFF

len: 15
j_gene: TRBJ2-5
v_gene: TRBV5-8
abundance: -
d_gene: TRBD2
CDR3nt: TGTGCCAGCAGCTTGCGGCTAGCGGCCCAAGAGACCCAGTACTTC
CDR3aa: CASSLRLAAQETQYF

len: 16
j_gene: TRBJ1-6
v_gene: TRBV27
abundance: -
d_gene: -
CDR3nt: TGTGCCAGTAGTCAACGTCCGGATGGGAATAATTCACCCCTCCACTTT
CDR3aa: CASSQRPDGNNSPLHF

len: 15
j_gene: TRBJ2-1
v_gene: TRBV7-2
abundance: -
d_gene: -
CDR3nt: TGTGCCAGCAGGTACTTCAGCGGGTTTGACAATGAGCAGTTCTTC
CDR3aa: CASRYFSGFDNEQFF

len: 14
j_gene: TRBJ2-3
v_gene: TRBV5-1
abundance: -
d_gene: -
CDR3nt: TGCGCCAGCAGCCCTGCTTGGGGTACAGATACGCAGTATTTT
CDR3aa: CASSPAWGTDTQYF